This TCR beta chain derives from a study of CD8 T cells in ankylosing spondylitis. Trimming at V came to 2 bases and at J to 10 bases, leaving 9 bases not matched to a gene. The CDR3 runs 17 residues. CDR1 and CDR2 from the germline V gene are SGHAT and FQNNGV. Findings and caveats of the study: Roughly eight highly homologous variants made up a TCR beta motif, and this motif appeared characteristic of ankylosing spondylitis blood. Some of these motif variants have turned up before, in reports on reactive arthritis synovial fluid and blood. Disease-linked clones were found to be CD8+ and relatively rare in peripheral blood.

MiXCR was run by TCRdb on the 5' RACE reads, yielding one entry per CDR3 protein. Of roughly 130,000 distinct CDR3 sequences listed, approximately 14% are singletons. At least ten counts were recorded for this clonotype. What it binds is not known. This clonotype was obtained from a female donor with ankylosing spondylitis or in good health (not recorded which). The chain joins TRBV11-2 to TRBJ2-1; 15 bases match TRBD2. Specimen: blood, either unsorted or a sorted T cell fraction (not recorded which). CDR3 protein: CASSLQRTSGRAGEQFF. Written as DNA, the CDR3 is TGTGCCAGCAGCTTACAACGGACTAGCGGGAGGGCCGGGGAGCAGTTCTTC.